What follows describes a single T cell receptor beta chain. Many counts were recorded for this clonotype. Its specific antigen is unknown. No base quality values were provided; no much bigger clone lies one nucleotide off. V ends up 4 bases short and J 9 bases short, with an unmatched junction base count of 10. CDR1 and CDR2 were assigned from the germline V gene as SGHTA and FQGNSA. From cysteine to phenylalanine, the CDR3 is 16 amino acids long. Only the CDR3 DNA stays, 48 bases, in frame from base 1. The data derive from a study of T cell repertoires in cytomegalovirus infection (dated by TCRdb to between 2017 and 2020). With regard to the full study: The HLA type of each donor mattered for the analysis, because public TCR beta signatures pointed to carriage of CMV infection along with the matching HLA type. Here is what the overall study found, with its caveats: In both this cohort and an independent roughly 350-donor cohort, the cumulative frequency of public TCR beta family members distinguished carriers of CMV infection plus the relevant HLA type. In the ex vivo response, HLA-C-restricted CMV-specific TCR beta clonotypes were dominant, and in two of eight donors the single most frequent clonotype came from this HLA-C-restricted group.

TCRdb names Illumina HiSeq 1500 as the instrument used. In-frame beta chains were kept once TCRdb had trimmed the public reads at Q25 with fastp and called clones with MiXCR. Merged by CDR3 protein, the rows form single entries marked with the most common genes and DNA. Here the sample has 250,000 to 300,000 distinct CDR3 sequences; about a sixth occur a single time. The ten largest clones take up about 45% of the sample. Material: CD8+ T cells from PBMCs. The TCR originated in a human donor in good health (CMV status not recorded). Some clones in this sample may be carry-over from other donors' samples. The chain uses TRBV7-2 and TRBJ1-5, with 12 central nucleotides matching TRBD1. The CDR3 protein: CASSSRDRGPMVPQHF. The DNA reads TGTGCCAGCAGCTCCCGGGACAGGGGGCCTATGGTGCCCCAGCATTTT.